The 15 T cell receptor beta chains below were found in one sample sequenced in a study of shared clonotypes between healthy human individuals. Produced via immunoSEQ multiplex PCR; TCRdb's table is partial and in-frame only. The sample has approximately 2.3 million clones, 85% to 95% seen once; the top ten hold 0.39%. Sequenced input: naive CD4+ T cells from PBMCs. Specified subset: CD45RA+ positively selected. The receptors shown here come from a man aged 18 to 35 in good health. Some clones in this sample may be carry-over from other donors' samples.

For this clone: The same CDR3 is also encoded by other DNA sequences in this sample. CDR3 protein: CASSYSRGNEQFF. CDR3 nucleotides: TGTGCCAGCAGTTACTCTAGGGGTAATGAGCAGTTCTTC. The chain employs TRBV6-5 and TRBJ2-1; a weak D match, TRBD1 (5 bases). Between the trimmed V and J ends, which lost 0 bases and 7 bases, there was a span of 7 bases. Germline assignment: CDR1 MNHEY and CDR2 SVGAGI. The CDR3 is 13 amino acids.

In DNA form, the CDR3 reads TGTGCCAGTAGTATATATCTCCAGGGACCGAGCAATCAGCCCCAGCATTTT. It is translated as CASSIYLQGPSNQPQHF. The V and J genes are TRBV19 and TRBJ1-5; D possibly corresponds to TRBD1 (5 bases). Trimming took 2 bases from V and 1 from J, leaving 15 bases between them. CDR1 and CDR2 from the germline V gene are LNHDA and SQIVND (reference sequence). The CDR3 is 17 amino acids.

This clone was seen just once. The rearrangement uses TRBV7-6 and TRBJ1-1; 7 bases line up with TRBD1. Germline lookup yields CDR1 SGHVS and CDR2 FNYEAQ. V lost 5 bases and J lost 1; bases outside the gene matches: 4. CDR3 size: 14 residues. CDR3 nucleotides: TGTGCCAGCAGCCAGGGACAGTCGAACACTGAAGCTTTCTTT. It is translated as CASSQGQSNTEAFF.

The V and J genes are TRBV18 and TRBJ2-5; D gene ambiguous. The CDR3 has 16 residues. In germline, CDR1 is KGHSH, CDR2 LQKENI. V lost 2 bases, J lost 2 bases, and 15 bases lay in between. The CDR3 loop reads CASSPTRLGQQETQYF. The CDR3 nucleotides are TGTGCCAGCTCACCAACTCGGTTGGGTCAACAAGAGACCCAGTACTTC.

This clone has more than one count but fewer than ten. The chain employs TRBV7-2 and TRBJ1-1; no clear D gene. Looked up from germline, CDR1 is SGHTA and CDR2 is FQGNSA. The V end was cut by 1 base, the J end by 13 bases, with 13 bases between. The CDR3 runs to 12 residues. The CDR3 is CASSLGVVKDFF. The CDR3, as DNA: TGTGCCAGCAGCTTAGGAGTGGTGAAGGATTTCTTT.

The J gene is TRBJ2-3, the V gene TRBV5-4; maybe TRBD2 (5 bases). The germline V gene encodes CDR1 SGHNT and CDR2 YYREEE (reference sequence). Trimming removed 0 bases from V and 2 bases from J, with 13 bases in between. The CDR3 covers 16 residues. The CDR3 reads CASSLGGTRSTDTQYF. DNA of the CDR3: TGTGCCAGCAGCTTGGGAGGAACTAGATCCACAGATACGCAGTATTTT.

Regarding this clone: Other nucleotide sequences in the sample specify the same CDR3. The CDR3 coding sequence is TGCGCCAGCAGCTTTAGCGGGGGGACAGATACGCAGTATTTT. Its translation: CASSFSGGTDTQYF. The rearrangement links TRBV5-1 to TRBJ2-3; 10 bases align to TRBD2. Trimming at V came to 2 bases and at J to 3 bases, leaving 0 bases not matched to a gene. Per germline, CDR1 SGHRS and CDR2 YFSETQ. The CDR3 covers 14 residues.

The V and J genes are TRBV19 and TRBJ1-5; D call uncertain. Germline CDR1 and CDR2: LNHDA and SQIVND (reference sequence). V shed 9 bases and J shed 6 bases, with 3 bases lying between them. The CDR3 sequence is 9 residues long. The CDR3: CARGQPQHF. In DNA, the CDR3 is TGTGCCAGGGGTCAGCCCCAGCATTTT.

The chain carries TRBV9 and TRBJ2-2, with D possibly being TRBD1 (7 bases). CDR1 is SGDLS and CDR2 is YYNGEE in the germline V gene. This CDR3 has 16 amino acids. The V end lost 4 bases, the J end lost 4 bases, and 17 bases lay between the germline ends. The CDR3 loop reads CASSLRGDSVTGELFF. As DNA, the CDR3 is TGTGCCAGCAGCTTGAGGGGGGACAGCGTCACCGGGGAGCTGTTTTTT. The full variable domain, completed using reference TRBV9 and TRBJ2-2, is DSGVTQTPKHLITATGQRVTLRCSPRSGDLSVYWYQQSLDQGLQFLIQYYNGEERAKGNILERFSAQQFPDLHSELNLSSLELGDSALYFCASSLRGDSVTGELFFGEGSRLTVL.

The CDR3, as DNA: TGTGCCAGCAGTTTGTTCAGGGAGAGCGGGGAGCTGTTTTTT. Protein product: CASSLFRESGELFF. The V call is TRBV6-5, the J call TRBJ2-2, with D possibly being TRBD1 or TRBD2 (5 bases each). CDR1 is MNHEY and CDR2 is SVGAGI in the germline V gene. The germline V and J ends were trimmed by 4 bases and 7 bases, with 13 bases remaining between them. The CDR3 is 14 amino acids.

V gene TRBV25-1 combines with J gene TRBJ2-5; D gene unclear. CDR3 length: 13 amino acids. Germline CDR1 is MGHDK and CDR2 is SYGVNS. V was trimmed by 4 bases and J by 7 bases, leaving 13 bases between them. CDR3 residues: CASSAVGPGTQYF. As DNA, the CDR3 is TGTGCCAGCAGTGCGGTCGGCCCGGGGACCCAGTACTTC.

V usage is TRBV16 and J usage is TRBJ1-4; 8 bases align to TRBD1. The length of the CDR3 is 16 residues. V was pared by 4 bases and J by 0 bases, with 4 bases of the junction left unmatched. The germline CDR1 and CDR2 sequences are KGHSY and FQNENV. Here the CDR3 reads CASSLQGAATNEKLFF. CDR3 nucleotides: TGTGCCAGCAGCCTCCAGGGGGCCGCAACTAATGAAAAACTGTTTTTT.

This chain uses TRBV10-3 with TRBJ1-1; no reliable D call. The V gene's germline CDR1 is ENHRY and CDR2 SYGVKD. The CDR3 consists of 13 residues. V lost 1 base, J lost 1 base, and 4 bases lay in between. The DNA for the CDR3 is TGTGCCATCAGTGAGTGGGGGAACACTGAAGCTTTCTTT. The encoded protein is CAISEWGNTEAFF.

The V call is TRBV2, the J call TRBJ2-7, with 10 bases matching TRBD2. J lost 1 base, V lost 7 bases, and 13 bases had no gene match. This CDR3 region has 17 residues. Per germline, CDR1 SNHLY and CDR2 FYNNEI. As DNA, the CDR3 is TGTGCCAGCACTTGGGCGCCGAGACTAGCGGGTTCCTACGAGCAGTACTTC. Translated: CASTWAPRLAGSYEQYF.

The chain recombines TRBV30 with TRBJ2-5, with D possibly TRBD2 on 6 matching bases. The germline V gene has CDR1 GTSNPN and CDR2 SVGIG (reference sequence). This CDR3 has 13 amino acids. Trimming took 4 bases from V and 2 from J, leaving 11 bases between them. This chain's CDR3 is CAWMRGAQETQYF. As DNA, the CDR3 is TGTGCCTGGATGCGGGGCGCACAAGAGACCCAGTACTTC. Supplemented by reference TRBV30 and TRBJ2-5, the full variable domain reads SQTIHQWPATLVQPVGSPLSLECTVEGTSNPNLYWYRQAAGRGLQLLFYSVGIGQISSEVPQNLSASRPQDRQFILSSKKLLLSDSGFYLCAWMRGAQETQYFGPGTRLLVL.